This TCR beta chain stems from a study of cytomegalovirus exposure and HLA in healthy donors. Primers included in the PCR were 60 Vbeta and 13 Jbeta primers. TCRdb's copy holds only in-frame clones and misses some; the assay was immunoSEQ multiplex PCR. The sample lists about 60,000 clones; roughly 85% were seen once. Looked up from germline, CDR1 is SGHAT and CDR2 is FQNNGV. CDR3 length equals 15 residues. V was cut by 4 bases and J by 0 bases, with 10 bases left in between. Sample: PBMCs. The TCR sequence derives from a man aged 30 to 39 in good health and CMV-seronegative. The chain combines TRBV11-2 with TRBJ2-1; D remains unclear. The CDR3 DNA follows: TGTGCCAGCAGCTCCCCTCGGAGCTCCTACAATGAGCAGTTCTTC. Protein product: CASSSPRSSYNEQFF. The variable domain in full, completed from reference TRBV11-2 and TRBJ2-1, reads EAGVAQSPRYKIIEKRQSVAFWCNPISGHATLYWYQQILGQGPKLLIQFQNNGVVDDSQLPKDRFSAERLKGVDSTLKIQPAKLEDSAVYLCASSSPRSSYNEQFFGPGTRLTVL.